This passage covers 8 T cell receptor beta chains from one sample sequenced in a study of cytomegalovirus exposure and HLA in healthy donors. The PCR was carried out with 60 Vbeta primers and 13 Jbeta primers. Some clones are missing from TCRdb's copy, which holds only in-frame ones; the method was immunoSEQ multiplex PCR. Counted here are some 71,000 clones, about 74% occurring once; the ten biggest clones make up roughly 20%. Specimen: PBMCs. Receptor source: a woman in her thirties in good health and CMV-seropositive.

This clone appeared a single time. The genes are TRBV28 and TRBJ2-2; D is possibly TRBD2 (6 bases). Trimming removed 2 bases at V and 1 base at J, with 14 bases between. The CDR3 runs 17 residues. Germline V gene lookup returns CDR1 MDHEN and CDR2 SYDVKM. The CDR3 DNA reads as TGTGCCAGCAGTTTAGTTAGCGGAGAAATGAACACCGGGGAGCTGTTTTTT. Its translation is CASSLVSGEMNTGELFF. The variable domain in full, completed from reference TRBV28 and TRBJ2-2, reads DVKVTQSSRYLVKRTGEKVFLECVQDMDHENMFWYRQDPGLGLRLIYFSYDVKMKEKGDIPEGYSVSREKKERFSLILESASTNQTSMYLCASSLVSGEMNTGELFFGEGSRLTVL.

This chain joins TRBV5-6 and TRBJ1-1; D may be TRBD1 (5 bases). Germline V gives CDR1 SGHDT, CDR2 YYEEEE. The V end was cut by 4 bases, the J end by 2 bases, with 9 bases between. This CDR3 comprises 13 residues. The CDR3 nucleotides are TGTGCCAGCAGCCCCGGACACAACACTGAAGCTTTCTTT. It encodes CASSPGHNTEAFF.

The J gene is TRBJ2-7, the V gene TRBV28, with TRBD2 matching over 9 bases. The CDR3 is 19 residues long. CDR1 MDHEN and CDR2 SYDVKM come from the germline V gene. V gave up 10 bases and J gave up 5 bases; unmatched junction bases: 27. The chain's CDR3 is CAIPPEDDNAGGPTNEQYF. DNA of the CDR3: TGTGCCATCCCTCCGGAGGACGATAATGCGGGAGGGCCTACAAACGAGCAGTACTTC.

This chain connects TRBV7-9 to TRBJ2-3; 9 bases match TRBD2. J gave up 4 bases and V 3 bases, and 2 bases lay outside the gene matches. Germline CDR1 and CDR2: SEHNR and FQNEAQ (reference sequence). The CDR3 runs 14 residues. The CDR3 here is CASSFSGRADTQYF. The CDR3 coding sequence is TGTGCCAGCAGCTTTAGCGGGAGAGCAGATACGCAGTATTTT.

The chain carries TRBV20-1 and TRBJ2-7, with 8 bases lining up with TRBD2. Germline V lookup: CDR1 DFQATT, CDR2 SNEGSKA (reference sequence). This CDR3 spans 11 amino acids. V lost 4 bases to trimming and J lost 5 bases; unmatched junction nucleotides: 1. CDR3 sequence reads: CSANSGDEQYF. CDR3 coding DNA: TGCAGTGCTAATAGCGGGGACGAGCAGTACTTC.

This clone was observed a few times. CDR3 in amino acids: CAWSPTESGGTEAFF. The DNA of the CDR3 is TGTGCCTGGAGTCCGACGGAGAGTGGTGGCACTGAAGCTTTCTTT. The chain uses TRBV30 and TRBJ1-1; D is uncertain. CDR3 length: 15 amino acids. The germline V gene encodes CDR1 GTSNPN and CDR2 SVGIG (reference sequence). Trimming left V 2 bases short and J 4 bases short, with 17 bases between.

The chain combines TRBV4-1 with TRBJ1-1; D perhaps matches TRBD1 (6 bases). The CDR3 consists of 17 residues. V lost 2 bases, J lost 8 bases, and 24 bases lay in between. Germline values: CDR1 MGHRA, CDR2 YSYEKL. The DNA for the CDR3 is TGCGCCAGCAGCCAAAGGATGATAACAGGACAGTATATGGAAGCTTTCTTT. Amino acids: CASSQRMITGQYMEAFF.

This clone occurred a few times. The chain combines TRBV27 with TRBJ2-7, with 9 bases identical to TRBD2. The CDR3 has 12 amino acids. Germline V gene sequence: CDR1 MNHEY, CDR2 SMNVEV (reference sequence). After removal of 8 bases from V and 4 bases from J, the junction contained 3 bases not matched to a gene. The CDR3 sequence is CASGLAQYEQYF. CDR3 nucleotide sequence: TGTGCCAGCGGACTAGCGCAGTACGAGCAGTACTTC.